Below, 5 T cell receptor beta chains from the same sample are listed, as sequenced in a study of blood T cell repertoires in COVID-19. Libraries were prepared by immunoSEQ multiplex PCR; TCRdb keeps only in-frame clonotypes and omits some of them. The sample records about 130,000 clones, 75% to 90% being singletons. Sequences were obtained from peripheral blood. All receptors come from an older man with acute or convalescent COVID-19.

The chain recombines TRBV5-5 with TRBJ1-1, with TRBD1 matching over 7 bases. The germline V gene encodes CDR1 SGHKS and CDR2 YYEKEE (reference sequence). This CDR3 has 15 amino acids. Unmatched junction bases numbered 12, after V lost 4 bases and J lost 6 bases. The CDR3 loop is CASSAEGASASEAFF. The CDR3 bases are TGTGCCAGCAGCGCCGAGGGGGCGAGCGCCTCTGAAGCTTTCTTT.

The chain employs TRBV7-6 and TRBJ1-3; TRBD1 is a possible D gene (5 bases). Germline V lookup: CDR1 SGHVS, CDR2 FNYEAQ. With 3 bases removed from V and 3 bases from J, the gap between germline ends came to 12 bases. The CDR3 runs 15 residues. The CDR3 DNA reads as TGTGCCAGCAGCTTGTCGGGGGAAGGTGGAAACACCATATATTTT. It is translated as CASSLSGEGGNTIYF.

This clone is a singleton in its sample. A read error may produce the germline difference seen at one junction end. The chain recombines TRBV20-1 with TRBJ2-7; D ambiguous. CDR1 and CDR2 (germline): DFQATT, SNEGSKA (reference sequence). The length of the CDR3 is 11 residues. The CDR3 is CSAKIYREVSF. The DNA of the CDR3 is TGCAGTGCTAAAATATACAGAGAAGTCTCCTTC.

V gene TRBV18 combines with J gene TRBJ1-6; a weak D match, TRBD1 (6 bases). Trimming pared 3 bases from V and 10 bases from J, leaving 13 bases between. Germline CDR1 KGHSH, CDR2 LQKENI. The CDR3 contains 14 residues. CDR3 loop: CASSPQGQQSPLHF. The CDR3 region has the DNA TGTGCCAGCTCACCTCAGGGACAACAATCACCCCTCCACTTT.

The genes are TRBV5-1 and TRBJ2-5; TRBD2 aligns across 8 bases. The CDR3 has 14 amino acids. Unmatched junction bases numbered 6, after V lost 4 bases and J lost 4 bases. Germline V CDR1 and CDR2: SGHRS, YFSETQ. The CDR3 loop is CASSPGGVAETQYF. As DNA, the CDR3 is TGCGCCAGCAGCCCGGGGGGGGTGGCAGAGACCCAGTACTTC.